One and the same sample provided the 2 T cell receptor beta chains below, sequenced in a study of shared clonotypes between healthy human individuals. Measured with immunoSEQ multiplex PCR; TCRdb has only the in-frame clones, and not every one. The sample carries some 2.4 million clones, 80% to 95% recorded once. The sample comprised naive CD4+ T cells from PBMCs. Regarding subset: CD45RA+ positively selected. The receptors were sampled from a man aged 18 to 30 in good health. Some clones in this sample may be carry-over from other donors' samples.

The chain uses TRBV10-2 and TRBJ2-7; TRBD1 is a possible D gene (5 bases). Looked up from germline, CDR1 is WSHSY and CDR2 is SAAADI. The CDR3 is made up of 13 amino acids. V dropped 5 bases and J dropped 0 bases, with 8 bases sitting between them. The CDR3 DNA reads TGCGCCAGCAGTCCTACAGGCTCCTACGAGCAGTACTTC. Translated: CASSPTGSYEQYF.

The gene calls are TRBV2 and TRBJ2-7, with TRBD1 identical over 8 bases. Germline loops: CDR1 SNHLY, CDR2 FYNNEI. V dropped 2 bases and J dropped 5; count of bases not matched to a gene: 11. This CDR3 has 16 residues. The CDR3 DNA reads as TGTGCCAGCAGTGAATTGGGGACAGGTGGGTGGGACGAGCAGTACTTC. Encoded protein: CASSELGTGGWDEQYF.